A single sample is the source of the 25 T cell receptor beta chains below, sequenced in a study of T cells after yellow fever vaccination. Via MiXCR, TCRdb re-called the 5' RACE reads, giving one row per CDR3 protein. The data show roughly 79,000 distinct CDR3 sequences, around 7.8% seen once. The specimen comprised CD8+ T cells sorted from PBMCs, sampled 10 to 11 days after the first yellow fever vaccination. Receptor source: a man between 18 and 35 years old who received the YFV17D yellow fever vaccine.

This clonotype has more than one count but fewer than ten. The chain joins TRBV18 to TRBJ2-1, with D maybe TRBD2 (5 bases). CDR1 KGHSH and CDR2 LQKENI come from the germline V gene. The CDR3 length is 15 residues. Deletions cut 3 bases from V and 3 bases from J, with 12 bases between. The chain's CDR3 is CASSPESGVYNEQFF. In DNA, the CDR3 is TGTGCCAGCTCACCCGAATCCGGGGTCTACAATGAGCAGTTCTTC.

In its sample, this clonotype was seen many times. V is TRBV3-1 and J is TRBJ1-4, with unresolved D. The CDR3 sequence is 15 residues long. Trimming took 0 bases from V and 2 from J, leaving 7 bases between them. CDR1 is LGHDT, CDR2 YNNKEL, per germline (reference sequence). DNA of the CDR3: TGTGCCAGCAGCCAAGATGTGGCTACTAATGAAAAACTGTTTTTT. This encodes CASSQDVATNEKLFF.

This clonotype has a handful of counts. The rearrangement joins TRBV20-1 to TRBJ2-7; 8 positions agree with TRBD2. This CDR3 has 16 amino acids. Trimming at V came to 2 bases and at J to 4 bases, leaving 13 bases not matched to a gene. Looked up from germline, CDR1 is DFQATT and CDR2 is SNEGSKA (reference sequence). CDR3 bases: TGCAGTGCTAGATTACGGGGACTAGAGTTCGGTTACGAGCAGTACTTC. Its translation is CSARLRGLEFGYEQYF.

In its sample, this clonotype was seen a few times. This chain connects TRBV4-3 to TRBJ1-5; D may be TRBD1 (5 bases). This CDR3 contains 15 residues. Germline values: CDR1 LGHNA, CDR2 YSLEER. V shed 0 bases and J shed 5 bases, with 11 bases lying between them. CDR3 amino acids: CASSQDTGAYQPQHF. CDR3 DNA sequence: TGCGCCAGCAGCCAAGACACAGGAGCCTATCAGCCCCAGCATTTT.

V is TRBV6-1 and J is TRBJ2-7; TRBD1 or TRBD2 may be the D gene (5 bases each). Germline CDR1 and CDR2: MNHNS and SASEGT. V gave up 7 bases and J gave up 3 bases, with 13 bases separating them. The length of the CDR3 is 13 residues. CDR3 coding DNA: TGTGCCAGCACCCCCAGGGAGTTCTACGAGCAGTACTTC. This translates into CASTPREFYEQYF.

On this clonotype itself: The junction departs from the called germline gene at one end, perhaps through a read error. This chain connects TRBV6-5 to TRBJ1-6, with D unresolved. There are 12 residues in the CDR3. Germline CDR1 and CDR2: MNHEY and SVGAGI. The CDR3 region has the DNA TGTGCCAGCAGTTTCCAAGGATCACCCCTCAACTTT. This sequence encodes CASSFQGSPLNF.

This chain connects TRBV3-1 to TRBJ2-1; D is perhaps TRBD2 (5 bases). CDR3 size: 17 residues. The V gene's germline CDR1 is LGHDT and CDR2 YNNKEL (reference sequence). Trimming removed 4 bases at V and 3 bases at J, with 19 bases between. The CDR3 spells CASSRDLITGSYNEQFF. CDR3 sequence (DNA): TGTGCCAGCAGCCGAGACTTAATCACGGGGAGCTACAATGAGCAGTTCTTC.

The rearrangement links TRBV4-2 to TRBJ2-2; 7 positions agree with TRBD1. V was pared by 0 bases and J by 6 bases, with 10 bases of the junction left unmatched. The V gene's germline CDR1 is LGHNA and CDR2 YNFKEQ. The CDR3 loop spans 17 amino acids. The CDR3 region is CASSQEGEGGASGELFF. The CDR3 region has the DNA TGTGCCAGCAGCCAAGAGGGGGAAGGGGGCGCGTCCGGGGAGCTGTTTTTT.

This clonotype was seen ten or more times. V and J are TRBV30 and TRBJ1-2, with D tentatively TRBD1 (5 bases). Germline lookup yields CDR1 GTSNPN and CDR2 SVGIG (reference sequence). This CDR3 region has 14 residues. V was cut by 0 bases and J by 2 bases, with 10 bases left in between. The CDR3 coding sequence is TGTGCCTGGAGTGTGGGACCGATCAACTATGGCTACACCTTC. Translated: CAWSVGPINYGYTF.

This clonotype was picked up one time. A read error may be the cause here, since a much bigger clone is one base away. The rearrangement joins TRBV5-5 to TRBJ2-7, with 12 bases matching TRBD1. Per germline, CDR1 SGHKS and CDR2 YYEKEE (reference sequence). There are 16 residues in the CDR3. CDR3 sequence reads: CVSSLERDRGRYEQYF. For the CDR3, the DNA is TGTGTCAGCAGCTTGGAAAGGGACAGGGGGCGATACGAGCAGTACTTC.

This clonotype was recorded at least ten times. The chain joins TRBV20-1 to TRBJ2-3; 7 bases align to TRBD2. The germline gives CDR1 DFQATT, CDR2 SNEGSKA (reference sequence). The CDR3 consists of 15 residues. Unmatched junction bases numbered 8, after V lost 3 bases and J lost 2 bases. Here the CDR3 reads CSASRPSGHTDTQYF. DNA of the CDR3: TGCAGTGCTAGCCGCCCTAGCGGACACACAGATACGCAGTATTTT.

This clonotype has a handful of counts. The rearrangement links TRBV15 to TRBJ1-5; 8 bases fit TRBD1. From germline, CDR1 is LNHNV and CDR2 YYDKDF (reference sequence). The CDR3 covers 14 residues. The trim removed 3 bases at V and 5 bases at J, leaving 3 bases unmatched. CDR3 coding DNA: TGTGCCACCAGCAGTGGACAGGGAGATCAGCCCCAGCATTTT. It codes for CATSSGQGDQPQHF.

In this sample, this clonotype turned up a few times. The chain has TRBV20-1 and TRBJ2-1; 9 bases map to TRBD2. The V gene end was trimmed by 3 bases and the J gene end by 2 bases; junction bases not matched to a gene: 5. Germline V gene data show CDR1 as DFQATT and CDR2 as SNEGSKA (reference sequence). CDR3 size: 15 residues. The CDR3 loop is CSASGSGGPYNEQFF. The CDR3 region has the DNA TGCAGTGCTAGTGGGAGCGGGGGGCCCTACAATGAGCAGTTCTTC.

This clonotype came up many times. The chain recombines TRBV12-3 or TRBV12-4 with TRBJ1-5; a weak D match, TRBD1 (5 bases). Trimming pared 5 bases from V and 7 bases from J, leaving 9 bases between. The CDR3 extends over 12 amino acids. DNA of the CDR3: TGTGCCAGCAGTACTCAGGGCCAGCCCCAGCATTTT. Its translation: CASSTQGQPQHF.

This clonotype was seen at least ten times. The chain's CDR3 is CASLAGNVETQYF. The CDR3, as DNA: TGTGCCAGTCTGGCAGGGAATGTGGAGACCCAGTACTTC. The chain combines TRBV12-3 or TRBV12-4 with TRBJ2-5; tentative D call: TRBD1 (5 bases). V shed 9 bases and J shed 5 bases, with 16 bases lying between them. The CDR3 runs 13 residues.

This clonotype appeared a few times. The V and J genes are TRBV27 and TRBJ1-4; D remains ambiguous. The CDR3 is 13 amino acids. Trimming shortened V by 6 bases and J by 7 bases, and 12 bases separated the two germline ends. The germline V gene encodes CDR1 MNHEY and CDR2 SMNVEV (reference sequence). The CDR3: CASSPLGVEKLFF. DNA of the CDR3: TGTGCCAGCAGCCCCCTAGGAGTTGAAAAACTGTTTTTT.

This clonotype was seen at least ten times. The chain carries TRBV29-1 and TRBJ2-3; 7 bases match TRBD2. Trimming cost V 5 bases and J 4 bases; bases outside gene matches: 6. This CDR3 contains 13 residues. Germline CDR1 and CDR2: SQVTM and ANQGSEA. Here the CDR3 DNA reads TGCAGCGTTAGGCGGGGGAGCGCAGATACGCAGTATTTT. This codes for CSVRRGSADTQYF.

In its sample, this clonotype was seen a few times. This chain links TRBV12-3 or TRBV12-4 with TRBJ1-1; 7 bases line up with TRBD1. The CDR3 length is 14 residues. After removal of 5 bases from V and 3 bases from J, the junction contained 6 bases not matched to a gene. DNA of the CDR3: TGTGCCAGCAGTGTGACAGGGAGCGACACTGAAGCTTTCTTT. Protein product: CASSVTGSDTEAFF.

The chain employs TRBV28 and TRBJ2-7; no firm D call. Germline lookup yields CDR1 MDHEN and CDR2 SYDVKM. This CDR3 region has 12 residues. Trimming removed 3 bases from V and 6 bases from J, with 9 bases in between. Here the CDR3 reads CASSLLESEQYF. In DNA form, the CDR3 reads TGTGCCAGCAGTTTGCTGGAGAGCGAGCAGTACTTC.

This clonotype was picked up a small number of times. The V call is TRBV7-8, the J call TRBJ2-1; either TRBD1 or TRBD2 may fit D (5 bases each). Germline assignment: CDR1 SGHVS and CDR2 FQNEAQ. Between the trimmed V and J ends, which lost 3 bases and 7 bases, there was a span of 10 bases. The CDR3 loop spans 13 amino acids. CDR3 protein: CASSFNGGNEQFF. The CDR3 DNA reads as TGTGCCAGCAGCTTTAATGGGGGTAATGAGCAGTTCTTC.

This clonotype showed up many times. The chain employs TRBV6-5 and TRBJ2-7; 8 bases align to TRBD2. V was clipped by 2 bases and J by 0 bases; unmatched bases: 3. Germline V gene lookup returns CDR1 MNHEY and CDR2 SVGAGI. The CDR3 loop spans 15 amino acids. The CDR3 DNA is TGTGCCAGCAGTTACAGCGCGGGGGGCTCCTACGAGCAGTACTTC. As protein: CASSYSAGGSYEQYF.

This clonotype was recorded at least ten times. The rearrangement uses TRBV28 and TRBJ1-1; D is unresolved. The germline V gene has CDR1 MDHEN and CDR2 SYDVKM. The CDR3 length is 12 residues. V was clipped by 3 bases and J by 1 base, with 3 bases between them. The CDR3 reads CASSFQNTEAFF. Written as DNA, the CDR3 is TGTGCCAGCAGTTTCCAGAACACTGAAGCTTTCTTT.

This clonotype was picked up many times. This chain connects TRBV20-1 to TRBJ2-7; no clear D. Per germline, CDR1 DFQATT and CDR2 SNEGSKA (reference sequence). This CDR3 is built from 12 residues. Trimming took 6 bases from V and 3 from J, leaving 12 bases between them. CDR3 sequence: CSATESGYEQYF. The CDR3 nucleotides read TGCAGTGCCACAGAGTCCGGCTACGAGCAGTACTTC.

This clonotype was counted many times. The V gene is TRBV28, the J gene TRBJ2-5; the match to TRBD1 covers 8 bases. The germline V gene has CDR1 MDHEN and CDR2 SYDVKM. The ends lost 3 bases at V and 0 bases at J; junction bases unmatched: 9. The CDR3 is 17 residues long. This chain's CDR3 is CASSLLARTGYQETQYF. CDR3 bases: TGTGCCAGCAGTTTGTTGGCGCGGACAGGGTACCAAGAGACCCAGTACTTC.

This clonotype showed up many times. This chain joins TRBV7-9 and TRBJ2-7, with unresolved D. This CDR3 has 13 amino acids. Germline V lookup: CDR1 SEHNR, CDR2 FQNEAQ (reference sequence). Trimming left V 1 base short and J 3 bases short, with 7 bases between. This chain's CDR3 is CASSLGADYEQYF. DNA for the CDR3: TGTGCCAGCAGCTTAGGGGCAGACTACGAGCAGTACTTC.